The clone carrying this T cell receptor beta chain was found once. CDR3 size: 13 residues. V was pared by 3 bases and J by 8 bases, with 14 bases between. Germline assignment: CDR1 SGDLS and CDR2 YYNGEE. The source of the sample is a study of blood T cell repertoires in COVID-19. Overall study context: Sites across the United States, Italy and Spain contributed samples from acute and convalescent COVID-19. Sources were T cells, B-cell-depleted T cells, or PBMCs; the material itself was cDNA or gDNA.

How the authors handled the data: Amplification with reference gene primers provided the estimates of nucleated cell counts. Profiling relied on immunoSEQ multiplex PCR, and the TCRdb table lists in-frame clones only, not all of them. V and J calls and clone size are given by that table; D and trimming were obtained from the DNA. The sample has about 160,000 clones; around three quarters are singletons. The V call is TRBV9, the J call TRBJ1-2, with unresolved D. Sequencing was done on a sample of peripheral blood. This receptor was taken from a man in his sixties with acute or convalescent COVID-19. DNA of the CDR3: TGTGCCAGCAGCGCCCATCCCCTGGGCGGCTACACCTTC. Its translation is CASSAHPLGGYTF. The full variable domain, with the rest looked up from reference TRBV9 and TRBJ1-2, is DSGVTQTPKHLITATGQRVTLRCSPRSGDLSVYWYQQSLDQGLQFLIQYYNGEERAKGNILERFSAQQFPDLHSELNLSSLELGDSALYFCASSAHPLGGYTFGSGTRLTVV.